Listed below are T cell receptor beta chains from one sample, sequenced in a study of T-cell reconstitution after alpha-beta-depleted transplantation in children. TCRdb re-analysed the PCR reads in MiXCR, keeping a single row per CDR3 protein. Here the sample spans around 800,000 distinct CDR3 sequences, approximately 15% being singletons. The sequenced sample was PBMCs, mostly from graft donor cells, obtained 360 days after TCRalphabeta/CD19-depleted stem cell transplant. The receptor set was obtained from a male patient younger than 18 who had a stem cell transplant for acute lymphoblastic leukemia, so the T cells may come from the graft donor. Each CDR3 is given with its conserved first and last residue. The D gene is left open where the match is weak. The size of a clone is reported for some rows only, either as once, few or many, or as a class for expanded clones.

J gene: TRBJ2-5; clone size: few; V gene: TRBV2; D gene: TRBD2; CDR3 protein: CASSYSSGTVRETQYF
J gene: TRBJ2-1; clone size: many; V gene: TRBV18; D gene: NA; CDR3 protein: CASSRGYNEQFF
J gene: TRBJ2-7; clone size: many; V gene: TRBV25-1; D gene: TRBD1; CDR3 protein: CASSESGTGSYEQYF
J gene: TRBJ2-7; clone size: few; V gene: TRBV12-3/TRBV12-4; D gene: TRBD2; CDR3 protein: CASSLKRGSYEQYF
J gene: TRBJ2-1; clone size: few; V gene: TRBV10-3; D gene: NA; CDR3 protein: CATSQDVEQFF
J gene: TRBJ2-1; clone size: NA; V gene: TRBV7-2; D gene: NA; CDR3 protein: CASSLVGTRQFF
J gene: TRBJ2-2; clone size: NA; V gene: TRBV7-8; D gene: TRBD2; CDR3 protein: CASSLIRLAGNTGELFF
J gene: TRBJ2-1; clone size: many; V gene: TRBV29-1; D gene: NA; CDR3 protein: CSVVISSTAANEQFF
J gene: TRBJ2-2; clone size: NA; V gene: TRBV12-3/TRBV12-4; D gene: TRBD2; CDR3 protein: CASSASGSIHGELFF
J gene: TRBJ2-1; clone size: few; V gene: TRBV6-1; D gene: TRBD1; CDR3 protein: CASRNPGQGRIEIF
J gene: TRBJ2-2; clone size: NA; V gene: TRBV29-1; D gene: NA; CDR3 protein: CSVARGSNTGELFF
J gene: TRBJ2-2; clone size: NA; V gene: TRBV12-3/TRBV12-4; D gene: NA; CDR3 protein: CASSSSDTGELFF
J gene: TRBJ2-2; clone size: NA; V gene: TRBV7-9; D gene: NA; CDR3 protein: CASSLGSRGELFF
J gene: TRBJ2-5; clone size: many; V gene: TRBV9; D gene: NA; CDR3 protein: CASSVDGTPYQETQYF
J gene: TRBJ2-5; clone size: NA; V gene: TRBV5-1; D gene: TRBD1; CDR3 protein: CASSLMTGRQETQYF
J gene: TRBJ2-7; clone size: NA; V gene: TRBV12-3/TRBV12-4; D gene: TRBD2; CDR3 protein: CASSRDYYEQYF
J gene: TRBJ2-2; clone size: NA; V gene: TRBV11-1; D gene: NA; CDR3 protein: CASSPREAGSANTGELFF
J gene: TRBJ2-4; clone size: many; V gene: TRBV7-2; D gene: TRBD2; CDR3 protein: CASSLVRTSGKNIQYF
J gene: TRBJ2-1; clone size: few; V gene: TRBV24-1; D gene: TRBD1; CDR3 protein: CATSDSKGARDEQFF
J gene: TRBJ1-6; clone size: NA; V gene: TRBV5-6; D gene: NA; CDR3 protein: CASSLNVYSDSPLHF
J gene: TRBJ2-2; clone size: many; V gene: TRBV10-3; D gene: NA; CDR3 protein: CAIREGPYTGELFF
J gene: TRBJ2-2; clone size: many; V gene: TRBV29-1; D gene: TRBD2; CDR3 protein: CSGVSGKSRTGELFF
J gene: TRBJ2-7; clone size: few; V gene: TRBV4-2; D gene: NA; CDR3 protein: CASSQDSIGSSYEQYF
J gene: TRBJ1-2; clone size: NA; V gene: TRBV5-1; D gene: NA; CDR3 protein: CASRSDGNYGYTF
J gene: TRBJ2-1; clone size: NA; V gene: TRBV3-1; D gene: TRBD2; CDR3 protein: CASSQERSGRARNEQFF